This T cell receptor (beta chain) was captured by sequencing in a study of blood T cell repertoires in COVID-19. Study in general: The United States, Italy and Spain were the sources of the acute and convalescent COVID-19 samples. The cDNA or gDNA used as material had been derived from T cells, B-cell-depleted T cells, or PBMCs.

Per the study methods: From reference gene primer amplification, estimates of nucleated cell counts were derived. Assay: immunoSEQ multiplex PCR; the TCRdb copy retains only in-frame clones and omits some. Clonal size and the V and J genes are those of that table, whereas D and trimming came from the DNA. Of about 30,000 clones in the sample, around 90% were seen once. CDR1 KGHSH and CDR2 LQKENI come from the germline V gene. With 1 base removed from V and 5 bases from J, the gap between germline ends came to 11 bases. CDR3 size: 14 residues. V is TRBV18 and J is TRBJ2-5, with D possibly TRBD1 on 5 matching bases. This TCR was recovered from a human donor in a cohort sampled during active COVID-19. The donor label of this sample is uncertain. Specimen: peripheral blood. CDR3 protein: CASSPQGSRETQYF. The CDR3 bases are TGTGCCAGCTCACCACAGGGGTCCAGGGAGACCCAGTACTTC.